Below are 7 T cell receptor beta chains sequenced from a single sample in a study of breast tumors, draining lymph nodes, adjacent tissues. Axillary draining lymph nodes of breast cancer patients supplied the node samples. TCRdb passed the multiplex PCR reads through MiXCR, listing each CDR3 protein once. The profile shows about 130,000 distinct CDR3 sequences, approximately 20% of them singletons. Sequencing was performed on axillary lymph node tissue. The receptors here all came from a female donor with breast cancer. Some clones in this sample may be carry-over from other donors' samples.

V usage is TRBV24-1 and J usage is TRBJ1-1; tentative D call: TRBD1 (5 bases). The V end lost 4 bases, the J end lost 2 bases, and 25 bases lay between the germline ends. CDR1 KGHDR and CDR2 SFDVKD come from the germline V gene. CDR3 size: 19 residues. The CDR3, as DNA: TGTGCCACCAGTGACCAACCCAGACCTAGGACACTCCCCAACACTGAAGCTTTCTTT. Its translation is CATSDQPRPRTLPNTEAFF.

The chain couples TRBV2 to TRBJ2-3; 13 positions match TRBD2. Per the germline V gene, CDR1 is SNHLY and CDR2 is FYNNEI. The CDR3 is 17 amino acids. After removal of 6 bases from V and 4 bases from J, the junction contained 10 bases not matched to a gene. CDR3 in DNA: TGTGCCAGCAGCGAGACTAGCGGGGGGTCTGGGGCAGATACGCAGTATTTT. As protein: CASSETSGGSGADTQYF. Full variable domain (missing parts from reference TRBV2 and TRBJ2-3): EPEVTQTPSHQVTQMGQEVILRCVPISNHLYFYWYRQILGQKVEFLVSFYNNEISEKSEIFDDQFSVERPDGSNFTLKIRSTKLEDSAMYFCASSETSGGSGADTQYFGPGTRLTVL.

This clonotype was observed at least ten times. The rearrangement joins TRBV6-1 to TRBJ2-7, with TRBD2 as a possible D gene (5 bases). V lost 7 bases and J 5 bases, leaving 21 bases between the germline ends. Germline assignment: CDR1 MNHNS and CDR2 SASEGT. The CDR3 is made up of 15 amino acids. Here the CDR3 reads CASTRAGPSQHEQYF. DNA for the CDR3: TGTGCCAGCACGCGGGCCGGACCAAGCCAACACGAGCAGTACTTC.

About this clonotype itself: A single base separates this from a much larger clone, so it may be a read error. The rearrangement joins TRBV19 to TRBJ2-3, with D tentatively TRBD2 (6 bases). In germline, CDR1 is LNHDA, CDR2 SQIVND (reference sequence). The CDR3 is 14 residues long. The CDR3 loop reads CTSSISGSTDTQYF. The CDR3 nucleotides are TGTACCAGTAGTATTAGCGGTAGCACAGATACGCAGTATTTT. The whole variable domain, remainder taken from reference TRBV19 and TRBJ2-3, is DGGITQSPKYLFRKEGQNVTLSCEQNLNHDAMYWYRQDPGQGLRLIYYSQIVNDFQKGDIAEGYSVSREKKESFPLTVTSAQKNPTAFYLCTSSISGSTDTQYFGPGTRLTVL.

Only a few counts were recorded for this clonotype. The chain has TRBV29-1 and TRBJ2-4; 7 bases map to TRBD1. Germline values: CDR1 SQVTM, CDR2 ANQGSEA. CDR3 length equals 13 residues. V shed 4 bases, J shed 1 base, and the junction held 1 base outside the gene matches. The CDR3 loop reads CSVVGQAKNIQYF. In DNA form, the CDR3 reads TGCAGCGTTGTGGGACAGGCCAAAAACATTCAGTACTTC.

This clonotype showed up just a few times. V gene TRBV6-1 combines with J gene TRBJ2-1; 9 positions agree with TRBD1. This CDR3 has 14 residues. Looked up from germline, CDR1 is MNHNS and CDR2 is SASEGT. The V segment lost 7 bases and the J segment 7 bases; nucleotides outside the gene matches: 8. The CDR3 DNA follows: TGTGCCAGCACCTACGGGACAGGGCGGAATGAGCAGTTCTTC. It yields the protein CASTYGTGRNEQFF.

At least ten counts were recorded for this clonotype. The chain is built from TRBV5-1 and TRBJ2-3; TRBD1 is a possible D gene (5 bases). CDR3 length: 16 residues. CDR1 and CDR2 (germline): SGHRS, YFSETQ. Trimming cost V 1 base and J 0 bases, with 12 bases left between them. The CDR3 nucleotides read TGCGCCAGCAGCTTGCTTGGGGCTACTAGCACAGATACGCAGTATTTT. It translates to CASSLLGATSTDTQYF. Full variable domain (remainder filled in from reference TRBV5-1 and TRBJ2-3): KAGVTQTPRYLIKTRGQQVTLSCSPISGHRSVSWYQQTPGQGLQFLFEYFSETQRNKGNFPGRFSGRQFSNSRSEMNVSTLELGDSALYLCASSLLGATSTDTQYFGPGTRLTVL.